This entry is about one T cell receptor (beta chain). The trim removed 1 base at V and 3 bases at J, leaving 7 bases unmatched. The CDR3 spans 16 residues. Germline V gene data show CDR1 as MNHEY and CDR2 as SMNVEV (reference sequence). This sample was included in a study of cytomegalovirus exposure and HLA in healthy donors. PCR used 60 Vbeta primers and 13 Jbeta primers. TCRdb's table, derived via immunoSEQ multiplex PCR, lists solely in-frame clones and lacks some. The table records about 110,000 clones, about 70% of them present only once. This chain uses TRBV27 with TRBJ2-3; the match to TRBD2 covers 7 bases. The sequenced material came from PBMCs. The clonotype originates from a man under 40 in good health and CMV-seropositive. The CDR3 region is CASSLYEGGPTDTQYF. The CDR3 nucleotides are TGTGCCAGCAGTTTATACGAGGGAGGGCCAACAGATACGCAGTATTTT.